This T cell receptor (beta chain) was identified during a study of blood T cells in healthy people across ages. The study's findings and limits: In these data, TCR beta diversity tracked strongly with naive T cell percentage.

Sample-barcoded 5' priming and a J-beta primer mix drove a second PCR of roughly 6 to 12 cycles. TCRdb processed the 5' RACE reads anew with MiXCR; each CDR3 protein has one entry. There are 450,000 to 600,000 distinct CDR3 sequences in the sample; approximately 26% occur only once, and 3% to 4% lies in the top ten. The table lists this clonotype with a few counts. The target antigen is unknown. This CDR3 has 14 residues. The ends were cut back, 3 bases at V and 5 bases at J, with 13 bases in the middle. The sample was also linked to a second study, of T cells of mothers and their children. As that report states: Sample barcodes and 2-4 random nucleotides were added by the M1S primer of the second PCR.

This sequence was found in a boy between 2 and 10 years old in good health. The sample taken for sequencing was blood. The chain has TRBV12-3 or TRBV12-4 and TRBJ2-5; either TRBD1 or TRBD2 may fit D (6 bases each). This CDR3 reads CASSFERGGETQYF. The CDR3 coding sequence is TGTGCCAGCAGTTTTGAAAGAGGGGGGGAGACCCAGTACTTC.